Listed below are T cell receptor beta chains from one sample, sequenced in a study of cytomegalovirus exposure and HLA in healthy donors. This table comes from immunoSEQ multiplex PCR, and its TCRdb copy is limited to in-frame clones, with some not included. The data show roughly 200,000 clones, just under 80% seen once. Material: PBMCs. The source is a female donor in good health and CMV-seronegative. CDR3s include the opening cysteine and the closing phenylalanine or tryptophan. Each record gives: clone size, D gene, J gene, V gene, CDR3 DNA, CDR3 protein. D genes are given only for firm matches. The size entry is marked missing in some rows and otherwise reads once, few, many or a size class.

size: .; D: .; J: TRBJ2-2; V: TRBV4-2; DNA: TGTGCCAGCAGCTCCCATAGCGGAGCCGCGAACACCGGGGAGCTGTTTTTT; CDR3: CASSSHSGAANTGELFF
size: .; D: .; J: TRBJ2-1; V: TRBV19; DNA: TGTGCCAGTACCGGCGGGTTTGCGGGAAGCCTACATGAGCAGTTCTTC; CDR3: CASTGGFAGSLHEQFF
size: .; D: .; J: TRBJ1-1; V: TRBV12-5; DNA: TGTGCTAGTGGTTTGGCGGGACTCGTAAAGAACACTGAAGCTTTCTTT; CDR3: CASGLAGLVKNTEAFF
size: .; D: TRBD1; J: TRBJ2-1; V: TRBV14; DNA: TGTGCCAGCAGCCAGTCGACAGGGAGCTCCTACAATGAGCAGTTCTTC; CDR3: CASSQSTGSSYNEQFF
size: .; D: TRBD1; J: TRBJ2-3; V: TRBV7-8; DNA: TGTGCCAGCAGCAGACAGGGAGAGGGGGATACGCAGTATTTT; CDR3: CASSRQGEGDTQYF
size: .; D: TRBD2; J: TRBJ2-7; V: TRBV5-1; DNA: TGCGCCAGCAGCTTGGGACTAGCGGGGGTTTACGAGCAGTACTTC; CDR3: CASSLGLAGVYEQYF
size: .; D: .; J: TRBJ1-4; V: TRBV5-8; DNA: TGTGCCAGCAGCTCGGAAGACTCAACTAATGAAAAACTGTTTTTT; CDR3: CASSSEDSTNEKLFF
size: .; D: .; J: TRBJ2-1; V: TRBV5-1; DNA: TGCGCCAGCAGCTTATCCCCGGGGGTTCACAATGAGCAGTTCTTC; CDR3: CASSLSPGVHNEQFF
size: .; D: .; J: TRBJ2-5; V: TRBV13; DNA: TGTGCCAGCAGCTCCCCTGGAGGTCAAGAGACCCAGTACTTC; CDR3: CASSSPGGQETQYF
size: .; D: .; J: TRBJ2-7; V: TRBV30; DNA: TGTGCCTGGATTTCCCGACAGACCTACGAGCAGTACTTC; CDR3: CAWISRQTYEQYF
size: .; D: .; J: TRBJ2-3; V: TRBV27; DNA: TGTGCCAGCAGTTTGGCAGGGGTTCCAGATACGCAGTATTTT; CDR3: CASSLAGVPDTQYF
size: once; D: TRBD2; J: TRBJ2-3; V: TRBV10-3; DNA: TGTGCCTCCGGGGGGGGAGACACAGATACGCAGTATTTT; CDR3: CASGGGDTDTQYF
size: once; D: TRBD2; J: TRBJ2-1; V: TRBV28; DNA: TGTGCCAGCACCTCGAGAGGTAGCGGGAAGGACAATGAGCAGTTCTTC; CDR3: CASTSRGSGKDNEQFF
size: .; D: .; J: TRBJ1-6; V: TRBV5-4; DNA: TGTGCCAGCAGCTCGGGACCGCCAGGGGATAATTCACCCCTCCACTTT; CDR3: CASSSGPPGDNSPLHF
size: few; D: .; J: TRBJ2-1; V: TRBV9; DNA: TGTGCCAGCGGGGGGAAGAATGAGCAGTTCTTC; CDR3: CASGGKNEQFF
size: .; D: .; J: TRBJ1-2; V: TRBV7-9; DNA: TGTGCCAGCAGCCCCACCGGGACATTGGCATATGGCTACACCTTC; CDR3: CASSPTGTLAYGYTF
size: .; D: .; J: TRBJ1-4; V: TRBV4-3; DNA: TGCGCCAGCAGCGCGGGCCTCCGAGATGGTGGAAAACTGTTTTTT; CDR3: CASSAGLRDGGKLFF
size: few; D: .; J: TRBJ2-3; V: TRBV28; DNA: TGTGCCAGCAGTTTAATGGGGACTAGCACAGATACGCAGTATTTT; CDR3: CASSLMGTSTDTQYF
size: .; D: TRBD2; J: TRBJ2-7; V: TRBV5-5; DNA: TGTGCCAGCAGCTTTACTAGCGGGAGAAACCACGAGCAGTACTTC; CDR3: CASSFTSGRNHEQYF
size: .; D: .; J: TRBJ1-1; V: TRBV5-1; DNA: TGCGCCAGCAGCTTACAGAACACTGAAGCTTTCTTT; CDR3: CASSLQNTEAFF
size: .; D: TRBD1; J: TRBJ1-1; V: TRBV2; DNA: TGTGCCAGCAACCCGACAGGGGACGCTGAAGCTTTCTTT; CDR3: CASNPTGDAEAFF
size: .; D: .; J: TRBJ1-2; V: TRBV15; DNA: TGTGCCACCAGCAGCCCTGGGGGCATTGGCTACACCTTC; CDR3: CATSSPGGIGYTF
size: .; D: TRBD1; J: TRBJ2-7; V: TRBV7-3; DNA: TGTGCCAGCAGCTTATCACAGGGGCGAGTGTACGAGCAGTACTTC; CDR3: CASSLSQGRVYEQYF
size: .; D: .; J: TRBJ1-5; V: TRBV2; DNA: TGTGCCAGCAGAGAATCCGGGACTTTTAATCAGCCCCAGCATTTT; CDR3: CASRESGTFNQPQHF
size: .; D: .; J: TRBJ2-1; V: TRBV18; DNA: TGTGCCAGCTCCCGAGGAATCACCTCCTACAATGAGCAGTTCTTC; CDR3: CASSRGITSYNEQFF
size: once; D: .; J: TRBJ2-1; V: TRBV11-2; DNA: TGTGCCAGCAGACCAATTCCAGGGGATAACAATGAGCAGTTCTTC; CDR3: CASRPIPGDNNEQFF
size: .; D: TRBD1; J: TRBJ1-2; V: TRBV28; DNA: TGTGCCAGCAGTTTGGCTCCGGGACAGGGAGCGAAGGGCTACACCTTC; CDR3: CASSLAPGQGAKGYTF
size: .; D: TRBD1; J: TRBJ2-7; V: TRBV15; DNA: TGTGCCACCAGCAGAATGAGACAGGGGACCTACGAGCAGTACTTC; CDR3: CATSRMRQGTYEQYF
size: .; D: .; J: TRBJ2-1; V: TRBV5-6; DNA: TGTGCCAGCAGCTTAGGGACTCCCAACAATGAGCAGTTCTTC; CDR3: CASSLGTPNNEQFF
size: .; D: .; J: TRBJ2-7; V: TRBV27; DNA: TGTGCCTACTATGGGGTCACCGGCGGGTCCTACGAGCAGTACTTC; CDR3: CAYYGVTGGSYEQYF
size: .; D: .; J: TRBJ2-7; V: TRBV27; DNA: TGTGCCAGCAGTTTATTGGCCAGGGTCCACGAGCAGTACTTC; CDR3: CASSLLARVHEQYF
size: few; D: .; J: TRBJ2-7; V: TRBV29-1; DNA: TGCAGCGTTGCATACAGGGAGCAGGGCGAGCAGTACTTC; CDR3: CSVAYREQGEQYF
size: few; D: .; J: TRBJ1-3; V: TRBV2; DNA: TGTGCCAGCAGCGGGTCGCTATCGCGGGACTCTGGAAACACCATATATTTT; CDR3: CASSGSLSRDSGNTIYF
size: few; D: TRBD2; J: TRBJ2-5; V: TRBV7-4; DNA: TGTGCCAGCAGCTTAGGACTAGCGGGAGTTTTAGGTCGGTTAGAGACCCAGTACTTC; CDR3: CASSLGLAGVLGRLETQYF
size: .; D: .; J: TRBJ1-1; V: TRBV6-1; DNA: TGTGCCAGCAGTGTTCAAACATCCCTTGACACTGAAGCTTTCTTT; CDR3: CASSVQTSLDTEAFF
size: .; D: .; J: TRBJ1-2; V: TRBV6-1; DNA: TGTGCCAGCATTACCGACCGGACTTCCTATGGCTACACCTTC; CDR3: CASITDRTSYGYTF
size: many; D: TRBD1; J: TRBJ1-2; V: TRBV2; DNA: TGTGCCAGCGCGGGACAGGCCTCAGGCTACACCTTC; CDR3: CASAGQASGYTF
size: few; D: TRBD1; J: TRBJ2-7; V: TRBV28; DNA: TGTGCCAGCAGTTTGAATGAGGGGGCCGGGAAGCAGTACTTC; CDR3: CASSLNEGAGKQYF
size: once; D: .; J: TRBJ1-1; V: TRBV11-2; DNA: TGTGCCAGCAGCTTTCCGGTAGGCGACTTCCTAGCTTTCTTT; CDR3: CASSFPVGDFLAFF